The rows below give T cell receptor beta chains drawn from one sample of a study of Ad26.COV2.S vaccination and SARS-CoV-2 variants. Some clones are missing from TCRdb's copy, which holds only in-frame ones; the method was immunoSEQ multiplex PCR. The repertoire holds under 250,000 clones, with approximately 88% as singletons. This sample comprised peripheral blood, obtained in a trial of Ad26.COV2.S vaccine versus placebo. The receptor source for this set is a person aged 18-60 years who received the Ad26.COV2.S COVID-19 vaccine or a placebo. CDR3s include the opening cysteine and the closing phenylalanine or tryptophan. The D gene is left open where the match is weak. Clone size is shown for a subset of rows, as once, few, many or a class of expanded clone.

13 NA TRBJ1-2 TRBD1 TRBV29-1 CSAGTGGVYGYTF TGCAGCGCTGGGACAGGGGGCGTCTATGGCTACACCTTC
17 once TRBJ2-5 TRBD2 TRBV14 CASSQDRGGTIQETQYF TGTGCCAGCAGCCAAGATCGGGGGGGAACTATCCAAGAGACCCAGTACTTC
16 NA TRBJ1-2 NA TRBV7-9 CASSFSQRPFNYGYTF TGTGCCAGCAGCTTCTCACAGAGACCCTTTAACTATGGCTACACCTTC
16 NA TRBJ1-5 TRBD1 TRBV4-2 CASSQTGTGGLQPQHF TGTGCCAGCAGCCAAACCGGGACAGGGGGCTTGCAGCCCCAGCATTTT
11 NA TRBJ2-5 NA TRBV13 CASAGGETQYF TGTGCCAGCGCCGGGGGAGAGACCCAGTACTTC
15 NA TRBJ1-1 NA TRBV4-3 CASSLGRLMNTEAFF TGCGCCAGCAGTCTAGGACGGCTGATGAACACTGAAGCTTTCTTT
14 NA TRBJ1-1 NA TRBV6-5 CASSRRYLNTEAFF TGTGCCAGCAGCCGCCGCTATCTTAACACTGAAGCTTTCTTT
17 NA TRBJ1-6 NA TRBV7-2 CASSPPGPALYNSPLHF TGTGCCAGCAGCCCCCCAGGACCGGCGCTCTATAATTCACCCCTCCACTTT
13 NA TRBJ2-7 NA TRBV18 CASSPSKYYEQYF TGTGCCAGCTCACCGTCCAAATACTACGAGCAGTACTTC
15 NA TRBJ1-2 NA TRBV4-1 CASSQEGQIWGGYTF TGCGCCAGCAGCCAAGAGGGCCAGATCTGGGGTGGCTACACCTTC
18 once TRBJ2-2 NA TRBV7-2 CASSSSIYSVTNTGELFF TGTGCCAGCAGCTCCTCAATTTATAGCGTAACGAACACCGGGGAGCTGTTTTTT
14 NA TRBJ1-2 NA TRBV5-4 CASSLPGAIYGYTF TGTGCCAGCAGCTTGCCAGGGGCTATCTATGGCTACACCTTC
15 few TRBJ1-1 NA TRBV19 CASKSAAELNTEAFF TGTGCCAGTAAGTCCGCGGCAGAGCTGAACACTGAAGCTTTCTTT
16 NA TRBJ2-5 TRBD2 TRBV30 CAWSPPGGGPQVTQYF TGTGCCTGGAGTCCCCCCGGCGGGGGGCCGCAAGTGACCCAGTACTTC
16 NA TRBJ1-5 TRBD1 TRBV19 CASSPDRTLSNQPQHF TGTGCCAGTAGTCCGGACAGGACCCTTAGCAATCAGCCCCAGCATTTT
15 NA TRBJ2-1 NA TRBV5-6 CASKPWTGSYNEQFF TGTGCCAGCAAACCGTGGACTGGCTCCTACAATGAGCAGTTCTTC
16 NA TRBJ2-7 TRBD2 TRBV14 CASSQVKGLAMLEQYF TGTGCCAGCAGCCAAGTTAAAGGACTAGCGATGCTTGAGCAGTACTTC
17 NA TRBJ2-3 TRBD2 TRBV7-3 CASSLLGGRVWTDTQYF TGTGCCAGCAGCTTGTTAGGCGGGAGGGTATGGACAGATACGCAGTATTTT
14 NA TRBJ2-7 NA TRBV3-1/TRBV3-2 CASSQVGRIYEQYF TGTGCCAGCAGCCAAGTTGGCAGGATCTACGAGCAGTACTTC
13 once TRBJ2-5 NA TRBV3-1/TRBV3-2 CASSPRNKETQYF TGTGCCAGCAGCCCTCGAAATAAGGAGACCCAGTACTTC
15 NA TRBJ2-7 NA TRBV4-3 CASSQDWGSAYEQYF TGCGCCAGCAGCCAAGATTGGGGTAGCGCCTACGAGCAGTACTTC
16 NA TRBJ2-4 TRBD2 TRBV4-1 CASSQDLAGGQNIQYF TGCGCCAGCAGCCAAGATTTGGCGGGGGGGCAAAACATTCAGTACTTC
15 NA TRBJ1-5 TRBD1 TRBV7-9 CASSSQGAINQPQHF TGTGCCAGCAGCTCGCAGGGGGCGATCAATCAGCCCCAGCATTTT
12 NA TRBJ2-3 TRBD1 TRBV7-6 CASSGTGGAQYF TGTGCCAGCAGCGGCACAGGGGGCGCGCAGTATTTT
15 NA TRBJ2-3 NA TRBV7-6 CASSLVARDGDTQYF TGTGCCAGCAGCTTAGTGGCTAGGGACGGTGATACGCAGTATTTT
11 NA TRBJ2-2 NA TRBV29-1 CSVVNTGELFF TGCAGCGTTGTGAACACCGGGGAGCTGTTTTTT
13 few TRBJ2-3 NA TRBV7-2 CASSLGSADTQYF TGTGCCAGCAGCTTAGGATCGGCGGATACGCAGTATTTT
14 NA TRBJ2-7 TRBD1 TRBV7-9 CASSSRDRSYEQYF TGTGCCAGCAGCTCCCGGGACAGATCCTACGAGCAGTACTTC
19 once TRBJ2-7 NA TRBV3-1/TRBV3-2 CASSQWGASRALFTYEQYF TGTGCCAGCAGCCAATGGGGGGCGTCGCGGGCCCTTTTCACCTACGAGCAGTACTTC
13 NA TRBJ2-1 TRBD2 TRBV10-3 CAIKLAGDNEQFF TGTGCCATCAAACTAGCGGGAGATAATGAGCAGTTCTTC
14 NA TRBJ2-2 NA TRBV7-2 CASSLRPLPGELFF TGTGCCAGCAGCTTACGGCCACTCCCCGGGGAGCTGTTTTTT
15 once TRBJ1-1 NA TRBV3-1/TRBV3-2 CASRRLGCENTEAFF TGTGCCAGCAGGCGTCTTGGATGTGAGAACACTGAAGCTTTCTTT
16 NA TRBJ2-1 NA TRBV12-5 CASGLAVQGGVNEQFF TGTGCTAGTGGTTTAGCGGTACAGGGAGGAGTAAATGAGCAGTTCTTC
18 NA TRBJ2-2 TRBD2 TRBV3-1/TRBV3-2 CASSRARTSGGLTGELFF TGTGCCAGCAGCCGCGCACGGACTAGCGGGGGGCTCACCGGGGAGCTGTTTTTT
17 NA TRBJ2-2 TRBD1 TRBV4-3 CASSQELVRGMSGELFF TGCGCCAGCAGCCAAGAGCTGGTCAGGGGGATGTCCGGGGAGCTGTTTTTT
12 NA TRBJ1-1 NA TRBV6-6 CASSYGLTEAFF TGTGCCAGCAGTTACGGATTGACTGAAGCTTTCTTT
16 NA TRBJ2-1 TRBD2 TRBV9 CASSVGSGRSYNEQFF TGTGCCAGCAGCGTTGGGAGCGGGAGGTCATACAATGAGCAGTTCTTC
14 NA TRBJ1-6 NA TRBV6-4 CASSLGEGNSPLHF TGTGCCAGTTCCCTAGGGGAAGGGAATTCACCCCTCCACTTT
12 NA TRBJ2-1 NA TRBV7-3 CASSLSSVELFF TGTGCCAGCAGCTTATCCAGTGTAGAGCTGTTCTTC
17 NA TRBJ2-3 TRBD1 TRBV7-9 CASSLDDRGWSTDTQYF TGTGCCAGCAGCTTAGACGACAGGGGTTGGAGCACAGATACGCAGTATTTT
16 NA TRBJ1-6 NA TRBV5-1 CASSLEASVGNSPLHF TGCGCCAGCAGCTTGGAGGCGTCGGTGGGTAATTCACCCCTCCACTTT
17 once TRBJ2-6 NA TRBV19 CASSIITTLSGANVLTF TGTGCCAGTAGTATAATCACAACCCTCTCTGGGGCCAACGTCCTGACTTTC
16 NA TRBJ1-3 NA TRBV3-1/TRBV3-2 CASSRVAVRSGNTIYF TGTGCCAGCAGCAGGGTAGCCGTTCGCTCTGGAAACACCATATATTTT
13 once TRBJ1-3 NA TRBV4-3 CATSEGAGNTIYF TGCGCCACCTCCGAAGGTGCGGGAAACACCATATATTTT
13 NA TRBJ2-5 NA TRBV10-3 CAIMRSGGETQYF TGTGCCATCATGAGATCTGGAGGAGAGACCCAGTACTTC
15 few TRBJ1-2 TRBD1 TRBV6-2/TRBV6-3 CASSYSTGTGYGYTF TGTGCCAGCAGTTACTCGACCGGGACAGGCTATGGCTACACCTTC